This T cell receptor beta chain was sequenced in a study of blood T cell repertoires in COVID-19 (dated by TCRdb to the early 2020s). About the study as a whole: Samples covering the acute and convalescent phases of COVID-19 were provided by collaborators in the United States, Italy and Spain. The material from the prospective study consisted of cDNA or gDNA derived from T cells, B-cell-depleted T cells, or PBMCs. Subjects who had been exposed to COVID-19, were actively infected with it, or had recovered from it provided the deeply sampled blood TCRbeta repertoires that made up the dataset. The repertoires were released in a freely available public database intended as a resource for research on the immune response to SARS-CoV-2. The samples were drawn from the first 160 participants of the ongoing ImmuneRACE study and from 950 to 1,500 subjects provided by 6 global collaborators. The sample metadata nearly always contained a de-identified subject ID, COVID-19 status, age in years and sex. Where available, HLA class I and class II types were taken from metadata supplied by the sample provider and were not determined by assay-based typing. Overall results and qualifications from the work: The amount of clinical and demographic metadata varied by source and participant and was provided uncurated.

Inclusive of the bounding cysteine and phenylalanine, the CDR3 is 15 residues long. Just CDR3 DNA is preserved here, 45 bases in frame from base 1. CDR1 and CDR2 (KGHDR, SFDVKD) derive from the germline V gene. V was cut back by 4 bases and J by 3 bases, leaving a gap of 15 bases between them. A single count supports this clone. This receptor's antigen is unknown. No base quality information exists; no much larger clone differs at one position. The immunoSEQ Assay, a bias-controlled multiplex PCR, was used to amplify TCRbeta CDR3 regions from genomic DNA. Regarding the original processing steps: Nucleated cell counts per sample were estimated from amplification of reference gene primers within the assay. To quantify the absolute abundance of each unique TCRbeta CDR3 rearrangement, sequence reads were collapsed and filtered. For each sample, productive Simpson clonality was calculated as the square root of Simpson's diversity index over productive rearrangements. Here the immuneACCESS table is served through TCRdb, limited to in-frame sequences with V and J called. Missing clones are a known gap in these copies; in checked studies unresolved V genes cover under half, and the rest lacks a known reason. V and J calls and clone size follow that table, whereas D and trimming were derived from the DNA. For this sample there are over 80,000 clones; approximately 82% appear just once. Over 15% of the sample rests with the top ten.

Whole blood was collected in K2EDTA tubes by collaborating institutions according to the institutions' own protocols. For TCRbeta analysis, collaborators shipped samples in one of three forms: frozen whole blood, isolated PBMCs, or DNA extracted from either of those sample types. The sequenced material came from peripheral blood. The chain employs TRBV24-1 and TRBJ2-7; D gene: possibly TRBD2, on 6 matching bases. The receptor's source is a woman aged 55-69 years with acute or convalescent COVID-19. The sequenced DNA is TGTGCCACCAGTGACCCAATGATGGGGGGCTACGAGCAGTACTTC. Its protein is CATSDPMMGGYEQYF.